One and the same sample provided the 12 T cell receptor beta chains below, sequenced in a study of cytomegalovirus exposure and HLA in healthy donors. PCR employed 60 Vbeta and 13 Jbeta primers. Assay: immunoSEQ multiplex PCR; the TCRdb copy retains only in-frame clones and omits some. The repertoire includes 100,000 to 150,000 clones, about 74% of them detected once, and about 7.3% sits in the top ten. The source material was PBMCs. The receptors were gathered from a male donor in good health and CMV-seronegative.

This clone was observed a handful of times. The V gene is TRBV6-5, the J gene TRBJ2-2, with TRBD1 identical over 9 bases. The germline gives CDR1 MNHEY, CDR2 SVGAGI. The CDR3 length is 15 residues. After removal of 6 bases from V and 5 bases from J, the junction contained 7 bases not matched to a gene. CDR3 protein: CASSLTGGWTGELFF. The DNA for the CDR3 is TGTGCCAGCAGCTTGACAGGGGGTTGGACCGGGGAGCTGTTTTTT.

The gene calls are TRBV18 and TRBJ2-7; D gene ambiguous. The CDR3 length is 14 residues. V was cut by 0 bases and J by 2 bases, with 8 bases left in between. From germline, CDR1 is KGHSH and CDR2 LQKENI. This CDR3 reads CASSPPPGTYEQYF. In DNA, the CDR3 is TGTGCCAGCTCACCACCGCCGGGTACCTACGAGCAGTACTTC.

The V gene is TRBV4-3, the J gene TRBJ1-2; 7 bases align to TRBD1. V dropped 3 bases and J dropped 8; count of bases not matched to a gene: 12. From germline, CDR1 is LGHNA and CDR2 YSLEER. This CDR3 spans 15 amino acids. CDR3 in DNA: TGCGCCAGCAGCCACCACAACAGGGGTTTTGGGGGCTACACCTTC. This encodes CASSHHNRGFGGYTF.

This rearrangement joins TRBV5-6 to TRBJ2-4; D remains ambiguous. The CDR3 consists of 14 residues. The V end lost 3 bases, the J end lost 2 bases, and 9 bases lay between the germline ends. Germline V gives CDR1 SGHDT, CDR2 YYEEEE. The CDR3 nucleotides are TGTGCCAGCAGCTATCGGTCCACCAAAAACATTCAGTACTTC. It translates to CASSYRSTKNIQYF.

In this sample, this clone turned up once. The CDR3 region is CASSLGEGGTEAFF. Written as DNA, the CDR3 is TGTGCCAGCAGCTTAGGGGAGGGAGGCACTGAAGCTTTCTTT. V gene TRBV7-6 combines with J gene TRBJ1-1; D not certain. The germline CDR1 and CDR2 sequences are SGHVS and FNYEAQ. The V end was cut by 1 base, the J end by 4 bases, with 10 bases between. This CDR3 spans 14 amino acids.

The chain couples TRBV27 to TRBJ2-7, with 7 nucleotides matching TRBD1. The V segment lost 7 bases and the J segment 2 bases; nucleotides outside the gene matches: 8. CDR1 and CDR2 (germline): MNHEY, SMNVEV (reference sequence). The CDR3 totals 14 residues. DNA for the CDR3: TGTGCCAGCATCCCGACAGGGCCCACCTACGAGCAGTACTTC. It encodes CASIPTGPTYEQYF.

The V call is TRBV7-5, the J call TRBJ2-3; the D call in the table, TRBD2, was not verified against the DNA. TRBV7-5 constitutes a pseudogene. This CDR3 is built from 16 residues. The CDR3 is CARIAGPNSSTDTQYF. In DNA, the CDR3 is TGTGCCCGGATAGCGGGTCCCAACTCTAGCACAGATACGCAGTATTTT.

The rearrangement joins TRBV7-3 to TRBJ2-3; 11 bases are a match to TRBD2. Germline CDR1 reads SGHTA; CDR2 reads FQGTGA. The CDR3 covers 16 residues. Unmatched junction bases numbered 4, after V lost 4 bases and J lost 1 base. Written as DNA, the CDR3 is TGTGCCAGCAGCTCCGGGACTAGCGGCCGCACAGATACGCAGTATTTT. Its translation: CASSSGTSGRTDTQYF.

CDR3 region: CASSLGLAPDTQYF. CDR3 nucleotide sequence: TGTGCCAGCAGCTTAGGACTAGCTCCAGATACGCAGTATTTT. The V gene is TRBV13, the J gene TRBJ2-3; a weak D match, TRBD2 (6 bases). V lost 0 bases and J 4 bases, leaving 8 bases between the germline ends. Germline CDR1 is PRHDT and CDR2 is FYEKMQ (reference sequence). The CDR3 contains 14 residues.

This clone was seen more than once but under ten times. V is TRBV5-4 and J is TRBJ1-3; TRBD1 might be the D (6 bases). The CDR3 length is 15 residues. CDR1 is SGHNT and CDR2 is YYREEE in the germline V gene (reference sequence). V gave up 1 base and J gave up 3 bases, with 11 bases separating them. The CDR3 is CASSLYQGSGNTIYF. Written as DNA, the CDR3 is TGTGCCAGCAGCTTGTACCAGGGGAGTGGAAACACCATATATTTT. Together with reference TRBV5-4 and TRBJ1-3, the CDR3 gives the full variable domain: ETGVTQSPTHLIKTRGQQVTLRCSSQSGHNTVSWYQQALGQGPQFIFQYYREEENGRGNFPPRFSGLQFPNYSSELNVNALELDDSALYLCASSLYQGSGNTIYFGEGSWLTVV.

This rearrangement joins TRBV7-8 to TRBJ2-7; tentative D call: TRBD2 (5 bases). CDR3 length: 15 residues. Trimming took 1 base from V and 4 from J, leaving 14 bases between them. Germline assignment: CDR1 SGHVS and CDR2 FQNEAQ. The CDR3 DNA is TGTGCCAGCAGCTTAGAAAGGACGGGGAATTACGAGCAGTACTTC. Translation: CASSLERTGNYEQYF.

The sample holds one count of this clone. This chain uses TRBV6-1 with TRBJ2-7; 8 nucleotides match TRBD1. CDR1 and CDR2 from the germline V gene are MNHNS and SASEGT. J gave up 7 bases and V 5 bases, and 7 bases lay outside the gene matches. The CDR3 totals 13 residues. The CDR3, as DNA: TGTGCCAGCAGTCTGGACAGGGTGGGGGAGCAGTACTTC. It codes for CASSLDRVGEQYF.